This TCR beta chain came from a study of T cells after yellow fever vaccination. They built TCR cDNA with 5'RACE template switching, a step that put in a universal primer site and UMIs. TCRdb fed the 5' RACE reads into MiXCR, producing one record per CDR3 protein. This sample has 500,000 to 550,000 distinct CDR3 sequences, with less than 25% found just once. As regards this clonotype: Its antigen is unknown.

Broader study findings: The bulk population could contribute abundant contaminating clonotypes to FACS-sorted repertoires. Although most clonotypes did not, a small share appeared in both CD4 and CD8 compartments. Post-booster samples contained most primary-vaccination clones (about 96% CD4, 70% to 90% CD8).

The material sequenced was PBMCs, taken less than 25 days after the first yellow fever vaccination. The sequence came from a young man who received the YFV17D yellow fever vaccine.

The CDR3, as DNA: TGTGCCAGCAGTCAACATCTTAACTATGGCTACACCTTC. Translated: CASSQHLNYGYTF. V usage is TRBV6-1 and J usage is TRBJ1-2; D gene uncertain. Trimming pared 5 bases from V and 1 base from J, leaving 8 bases between. This CDR3 region has 13 residues. Germline V gene lookup returns CDR1 MNHNS and CDR2 SASEGT.